Included here is one T cell receptor beta chain sequence, with context. Its specificity is not known. Sequencing was performed with immunoSEQ multiplex PCR; in TCRdb, only in-frame clones are kept and a portion is missing. The sample records roughly 49,000 clones, 88% being singletons. These data are taken from a study of OX40 agonist ivuxolimab in advanced cancers. Study findings and constraints: Partial responders at 0.1-3.0 mg/kg had among the lowest clonal expansion.

The CDR3 spans 16 residues. V was shortened by 5 bases and J by 2 bases, with 16 bases between the two germline ends. Germline V CDR1 and CDR2: SGHRS, YFSETQ. The origin of this receptor is an adult with an advanced solid tumor such as melanoma, head and neck, liver or kidney cancer. The specimen was CD4+ or CD8+ T cells sorted from blood, collected in a trial of the OX40 agonist ivuxolimab. V usage is TRBV5-1 and J usage is TRBJ2-2; D remains ambiguous. CDR3 loop: CASRQMTSRNTGELFF. CDR3 DNA sequence: TGCGCCAGCAGGCAGATGACGTCTCGAAACACCGGGGAGCTGTTTTTT.